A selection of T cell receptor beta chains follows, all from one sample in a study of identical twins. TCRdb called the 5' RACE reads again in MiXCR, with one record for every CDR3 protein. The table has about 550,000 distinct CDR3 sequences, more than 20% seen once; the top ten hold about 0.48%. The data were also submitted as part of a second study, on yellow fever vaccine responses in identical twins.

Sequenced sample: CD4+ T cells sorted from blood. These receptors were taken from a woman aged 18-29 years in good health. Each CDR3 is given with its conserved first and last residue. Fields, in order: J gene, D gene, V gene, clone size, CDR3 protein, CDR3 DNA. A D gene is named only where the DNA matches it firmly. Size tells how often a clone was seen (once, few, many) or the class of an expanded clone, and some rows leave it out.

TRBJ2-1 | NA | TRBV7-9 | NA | CASSPTVGALFF | TGTGCCAGCAGCCCTACCGTGGGGGCGTTGTTCTTC
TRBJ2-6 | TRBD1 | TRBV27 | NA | CASSSDRGLKGNSGANVLTF | TGTGCCAGCAGCTCAGACAGGGGATTGAAAGGGAACTCTGGGGCCAACGTCCTGACTTTC
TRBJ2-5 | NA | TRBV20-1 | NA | CSGGPGETQYF | TGCAGTGGGGGGCCTGGGGAGACCCAGTACTTC
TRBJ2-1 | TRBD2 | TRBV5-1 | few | CASSFSGGASYNEQFF | TGCGCCAGCAGCTTTAGCGGGGGTGCATCCTACAATGAGCAGTTCTTC
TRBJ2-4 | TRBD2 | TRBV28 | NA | CASSYGGAKNIQYF | TGTGCCAGCAGTTACGGGGGGGCCAAAAACATTCAGTACTTC
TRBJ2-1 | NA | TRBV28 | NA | CASSPGGGGDNEQFF | TGTGCCAGCAGCCCGGGAGGGGGCGGAGACAATGAGCAGTTCTTC
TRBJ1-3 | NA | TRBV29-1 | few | CSVESQLTGGNTIYF | TGCAGCGTTGAATCTCAGTTGACGGGTGGAAACACCATATATTTT
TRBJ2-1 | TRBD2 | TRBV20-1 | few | CSASGTSPLVSYNEQFF | TGCAGTGCGAGCGGGACTAGCCCTTTAGTATCCTACAATGAGCAGTTCTTC
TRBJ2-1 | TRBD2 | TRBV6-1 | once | CASTPRGGRGEQFF | TGTGCCAGCACCCCCCGCGGGGGAAGGGGTGAGCAGTTCTTC
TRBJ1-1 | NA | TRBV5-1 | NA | CASSGFGTEAFF | TGCGCCAGCAGTGGGTTTGGCACTGAAGCTTTCTTT
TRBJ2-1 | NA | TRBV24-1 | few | CATSDLINNEQFF | TGTGCCACCAGTGATTTGATTAACAATGAGCAGTTCTTC
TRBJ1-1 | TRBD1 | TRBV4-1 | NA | CASSLTASSGGFTEAFF | TGCGCCAGCAGCCTCACCGCGTCGTCAGGGGGCTTCACTGAAGCTTTCTTT
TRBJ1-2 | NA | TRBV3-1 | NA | CASSQDNRVGGGYTF | TGTGCCAGCAGCCAAGATAACAGGGTTGGAGGCGGCTACACCTTC
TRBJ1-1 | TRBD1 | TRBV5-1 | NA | CASTIDRAGSGAFF | TGCGCCAGCACCATTGACAGGGCGGGGAGCGGAGCTTTCTTT
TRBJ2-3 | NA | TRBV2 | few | CASSAIGGDTQYF | TGTGCCAGCAGTGCGATCGGCGGCGATACGCAGTATTTT
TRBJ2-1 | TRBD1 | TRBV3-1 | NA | CASSLRQGRGGNEQFF | TGTGCCAGCAGCCTACGACAGGGTCGTGGGGGCAATGAGCAGTTCTTC
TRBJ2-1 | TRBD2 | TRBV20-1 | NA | CSARPRRENHEQFF | TGCAGTGCTAGGCCCCGGCGGGAGAACCATGAGCAGTTCTTC
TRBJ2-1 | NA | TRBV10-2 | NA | CASSEEVFYEQFF | TGCGCCAGCAGTGAGGAAGTATTCTATGAGCAGTTCTTC
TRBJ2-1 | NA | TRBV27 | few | CASRPGQMTYNEQFF | TGTGCCAGCAGACCAGGACAGATGACCTACAATGAGCAGTTCTTC
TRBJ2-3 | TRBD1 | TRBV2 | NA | CASREQGAVTDTQYF | TGTGCCAGCAGGGAACAGGGGGCTGTTACAGATACGCAGTATTTT
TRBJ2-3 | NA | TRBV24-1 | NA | CATSDLWRDPDTQYF | TGTGCCACCAGTGATTTGTGGAGGGACCCAGATACGCAGTATTTT
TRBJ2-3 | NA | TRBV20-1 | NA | CSAAHFRTRTDTQYF | TGCAGTGCTGCCCACTTTCGAACACGCACAGATACGCAGTATTTT
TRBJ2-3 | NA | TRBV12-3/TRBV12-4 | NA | CASSLIEEGSDTQYF | TGTGCCAGCAGTTTAATCGAGGAGGGCTCAGATACGCAGTATTTT
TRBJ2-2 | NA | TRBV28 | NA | CASSFQGLSGTGELFF | TGTGCCAGCAGTTTCCAGGGTCTATCGGGTACCGGGGAGCTGTTTTTT
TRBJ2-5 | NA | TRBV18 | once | CASSPARLVGETQYF | TGTGCCAGCTCACCCGCTCGACTAGTCGGAGAGACCCAGTACTTC
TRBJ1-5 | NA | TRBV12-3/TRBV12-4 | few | CASSLPGGPNQPQHF | TGTGCCAGCAGTCTCCCGGGGGGGCCCAATCAGCCCCAGCATTTT
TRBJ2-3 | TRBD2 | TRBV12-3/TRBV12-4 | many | CASSSRLAGAGGTQYF | TGTGCCAGCAGTTCAAGACTAGCGGGGGCCGGGGGTACGCAGTATTTT
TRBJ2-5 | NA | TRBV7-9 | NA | CASSRGAGVQETQYF | TGTGCCAGCAGCCGTGGCGCAGGGGTACAAGAGACCCAGTACTTC
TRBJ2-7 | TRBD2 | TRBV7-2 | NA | CASSSGGLAGKF | TGTGCCAGCAGCAGTGGCGGACTAGCGGGGAAATTC
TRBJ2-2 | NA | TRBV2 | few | CASSVGETGELFF | TGTGCCAGCAGCGTAGGGGAGACCGGGGAGCTGTTTTTT
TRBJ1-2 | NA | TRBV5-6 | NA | CASSRTTGIYGYTF | TGTGCCAGCAGCCGCACGACAGGCATCTATGGCTACACCTTC
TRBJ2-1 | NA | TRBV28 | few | CASSQNDMGMVVEAYNEQFF | TGTGCCAGCAGCCAGAACGACATGGGTATGGTGGTTGAGGCTTACAATGAGCAGTTCTTC
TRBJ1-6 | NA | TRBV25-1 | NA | CASGPRVSVSPLHF | TGTGCCAGCGGACCCAGGGTCTCGGTTTCACCCCTCCACTTT
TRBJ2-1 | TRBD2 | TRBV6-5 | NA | CASSYPAGMSGRFNEQFF | TGTGCCAGCAGTTACCCCGCCGGGATGAGCGGGAGATTCAATGAGCAGTTCTTC
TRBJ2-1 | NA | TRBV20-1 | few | CSAPIPLYNEQFF | TGCAGTGCCCCTATCCCCCTGTACAATGAGCAGTTCTTC
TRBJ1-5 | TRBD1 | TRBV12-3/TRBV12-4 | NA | CASSLQQGRGQPQHF | TGTGCCAGCAGTTTACAACAGGGGCGAGGTCAGCCCCAGCATTTT
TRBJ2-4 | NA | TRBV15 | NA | CATSRAGQQSNIQYF | TGTGCCACCAGCAGGGCGGGACAGCAAAGTAACATTCAGTACTTC
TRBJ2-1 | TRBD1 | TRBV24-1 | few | CATSDSRTGQFF | TGTGCCACCAGTGATTCCAGGACAGGGCAGTTCTTC
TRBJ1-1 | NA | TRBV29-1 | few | CSVGGTEAFF | TGCAGCGTTGGGGGGACTGAAGCTTTCTTT
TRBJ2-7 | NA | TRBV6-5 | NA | CASSYSPRAGEQYF | TGTGCCAGCAGTTACTCACCGCGAGCGGGTGAGCAGTACTTC
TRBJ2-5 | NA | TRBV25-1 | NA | CASSEYAKTQYF | TGTGCCAGCAGTGAATACGCGAAGACCCAGTACTTC
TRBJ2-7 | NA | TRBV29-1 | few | CSVEPIVGYEQYF | TGCAGCGTTGAGCCAATTGTGGGCTACGAGCAGTACTTC
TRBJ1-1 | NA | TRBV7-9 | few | CASSFKDGTEAFF | TGTGCCAGCAGCTTTAAGGATGGGACTGAAGCTTTCTTT
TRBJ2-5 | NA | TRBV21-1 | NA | CASTPIASGRIQETQYF | TGTGCCAGCACCCCCATAGCCAGCGGGAGGATACAAGAGACCCAGTACTTC
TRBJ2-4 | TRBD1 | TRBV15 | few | CATSRDVLTGDIQYF | TGTGCCACCAGCAGAGATGTACTGACAGGGGACATTCAGTACTTC
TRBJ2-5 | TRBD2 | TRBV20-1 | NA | CSASDAGVRETQYF | TGCAGTGCATCTGACGCGGGAGTTCGAGAGACCCAGTACTTC